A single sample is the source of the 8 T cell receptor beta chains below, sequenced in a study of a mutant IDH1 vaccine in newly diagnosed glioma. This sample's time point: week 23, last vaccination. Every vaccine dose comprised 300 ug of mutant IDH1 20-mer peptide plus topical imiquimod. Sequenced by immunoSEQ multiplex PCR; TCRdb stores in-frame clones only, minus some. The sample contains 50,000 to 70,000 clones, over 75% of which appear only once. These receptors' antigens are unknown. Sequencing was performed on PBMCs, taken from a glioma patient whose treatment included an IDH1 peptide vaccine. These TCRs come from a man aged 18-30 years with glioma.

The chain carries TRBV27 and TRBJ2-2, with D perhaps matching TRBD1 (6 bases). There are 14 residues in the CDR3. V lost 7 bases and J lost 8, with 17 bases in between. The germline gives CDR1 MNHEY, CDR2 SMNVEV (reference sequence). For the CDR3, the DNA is TGTGCCAGCACACCTTTTCGGGACAAAGGGGAGCTGTTTTTT. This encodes CASTPFRDKGELFF.

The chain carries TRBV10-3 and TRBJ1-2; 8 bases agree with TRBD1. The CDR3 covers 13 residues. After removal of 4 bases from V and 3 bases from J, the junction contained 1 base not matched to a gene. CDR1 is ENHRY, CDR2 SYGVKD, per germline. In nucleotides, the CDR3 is TGTGCCATCAGTGTACAGGGGGACTATGGCTACACCTTC. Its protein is CAISVQGDYGYTF.

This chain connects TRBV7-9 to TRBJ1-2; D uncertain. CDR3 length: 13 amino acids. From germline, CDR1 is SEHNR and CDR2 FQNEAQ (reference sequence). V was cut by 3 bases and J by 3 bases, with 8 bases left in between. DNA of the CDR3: TGTGCCAGCAGCTTGAGTAATTACTATGGCTACACCTTC. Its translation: CASSLSNYYGYTF.

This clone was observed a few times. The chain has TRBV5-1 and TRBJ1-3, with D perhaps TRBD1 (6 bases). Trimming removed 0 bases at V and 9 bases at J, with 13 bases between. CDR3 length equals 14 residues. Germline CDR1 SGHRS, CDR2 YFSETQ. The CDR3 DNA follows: TGCGCCAGCAGCTTGGCACAGGGTTCCGGCACCATATATTTT. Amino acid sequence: CASSLAQGSGTIYF.

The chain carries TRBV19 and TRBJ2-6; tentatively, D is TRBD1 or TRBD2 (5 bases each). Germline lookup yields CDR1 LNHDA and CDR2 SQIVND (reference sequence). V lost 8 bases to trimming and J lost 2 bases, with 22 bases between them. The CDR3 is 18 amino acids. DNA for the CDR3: TGTGCCAGTCGTCAGGGACCGCGGACACAGGCTGGGGCCAACGTCCTGACTTTC. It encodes CASRQGPRTQAGANVLTF.

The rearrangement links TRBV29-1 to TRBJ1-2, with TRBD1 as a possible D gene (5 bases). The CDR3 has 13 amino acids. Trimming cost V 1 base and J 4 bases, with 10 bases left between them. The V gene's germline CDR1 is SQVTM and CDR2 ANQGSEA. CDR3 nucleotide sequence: TGCAGCGTTGAAGCGGGGGGACTCTATGGCTACACCTTC. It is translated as CSVEAGGLYGYTF.

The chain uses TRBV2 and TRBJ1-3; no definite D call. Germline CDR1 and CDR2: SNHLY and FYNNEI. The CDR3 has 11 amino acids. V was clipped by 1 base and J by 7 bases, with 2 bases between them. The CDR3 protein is CASSEENTIYF. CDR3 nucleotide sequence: TGTGCCAGCAGTGAAGAGAACACCATATATTTT.

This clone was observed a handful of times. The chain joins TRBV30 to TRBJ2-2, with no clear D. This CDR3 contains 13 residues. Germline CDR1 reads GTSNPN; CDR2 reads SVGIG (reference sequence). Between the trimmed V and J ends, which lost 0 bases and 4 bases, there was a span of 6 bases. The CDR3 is CAWSVRITGELFF. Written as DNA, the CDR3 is TGTGCCTGGAGTGTACGTATCACCGGGGAGCTGTTTTTT.